The clone carrying this T cell receptor (beta chain) has only a few counts. Its antigen is currently unknown. Amplification of TCR beta CDR3 regions was performed using RNA transcripts as template. Primed by the HTBI set, a first-round RT-PCR was run on the TCR CDR3. TCRdb ran MiXCR on the multiplex PCR reads and lists one entry per CDR3 protein. The sample consists of 500,000 to 750,000 distinct CDR3 sequences, about a sixth of them appearing once. The sample originates from a study of T cells in Graves' hyperthyroidism and ophthalmopathy. Study in general: Peripheral blood was drawn at first diagnosis, prior to all treatment. General observations from the study: The model forecast ophthalmopathy, anticipating it by a median approximately 7 months before onset. Blood also showed most of the thyroid clonotypes that were expanded above 0.001.

The authors obtained PBMCs from more than 9.5 ml of fresh peripheral blood. The specimen sequenced was blood. This receptor was identified in a woman younger than 45 with Graves' hyperthyroidism.

CDR3 sequence reads: CSVHSATNEKLFF. As DNA, the CDR3 is TGCAGCGTTCACAGCGCAACTAATGAAAAACTGTTTTTT. V gene TRBV29-1 combines with J gene TRBJ1-4; D uncertain. This CDR3 comprises 13 residues. V dropped 5 bases and J dropped 0 bases, with 7 bases sitting between them. Germline loops: CDR1 SQVTM, CDR2 ANQGSEA.